Included here is one T cell receptor (beta chain) sequence, with context. Antigen unknown. This record belongs to a study of T cell responses to AZD1222 COVID-19 vaccine. General study findings and limits: Just a handful of AZD1222 recipients tested seropositive at baseline. The span of vaccine-associated CD4 TCRs extended across spike, with dominance at 160-218 and 743-854. Recipients of two AZD1222 doses showed rising Spike-specific TCR breadth and depth. Only after the peak T cell response were repertoires sampled.

The CDR3 loop spans 14 amino acids. Germline loops: CDR1 MNHEY, CDR2 SVGEGT. The ends were cut back, 0 bases at V and 6 bases at J, with 12 bases in the middle. The method was immunoSEQ multiplex PCR; TCRdb's version includes in-frame clones alone and lacks a portion of them. The sample comprises about 110,000 clones, about nine tenths of which are singletons, and roughly 5% rests with the top ten. This clonotype originated in an adult in good health. This specimen consisted of peripheral blood, obtained on day 0 of AZD1222 vaccination. This chain connects TRBV6-2 or TRBV6-3 to TRBJ2-7; D not certain. CDR3: CASSYSVTVGEQYF. The CDR3 nucleotides are TGTGCCAGCAGTTACTCGGTTACTGTGGGCGAGCAGTACTTC.